This TCR beta chain originates from a study of shared clonotypes between healthy human individuals. Overall study findings and caveats: Four donors showed sharing of approximately 5% of naive CD4 clonotypes. Non-shared clonotypes had lower generation probabilities than clonotypes shared by all four sorted-subset donors.

CD45RO-negative, CCR7-positively selected cells formed the naive CD8 fraction, excluding terminally differentiated effector memory CD45RA+ cells. V was clipped by 5 bases and J by 9 bases, with 23 bases between them. The CDR3 spans 15 residues. Germline-derived CDR1 and CDR2 are SGHVS and FNYEAQ. Libraries were prepared by immunoSEQ multiplex PCR; TCRdb keeps only in-frame clonotypes and omits some of them. The sample contains some 2,000,000 clones, approximately 95% of which appear only once. A remark on this clone: Its antigen remains unknown.

The sequenced sample consisted of naive CD8+ T cells sorted from blood. The sequence was obtained from a man aged 18 to 35 in good health. The chain employs TRBV7-6 and TRBJ2-7; D is ambiguous. The CDR3: CASSDPSAPGFGQYF. CDR3 bases: TGTGCCAGCAGCGACCCTTCGGCCCCTGGTTTCGGGCAGTACTTC.